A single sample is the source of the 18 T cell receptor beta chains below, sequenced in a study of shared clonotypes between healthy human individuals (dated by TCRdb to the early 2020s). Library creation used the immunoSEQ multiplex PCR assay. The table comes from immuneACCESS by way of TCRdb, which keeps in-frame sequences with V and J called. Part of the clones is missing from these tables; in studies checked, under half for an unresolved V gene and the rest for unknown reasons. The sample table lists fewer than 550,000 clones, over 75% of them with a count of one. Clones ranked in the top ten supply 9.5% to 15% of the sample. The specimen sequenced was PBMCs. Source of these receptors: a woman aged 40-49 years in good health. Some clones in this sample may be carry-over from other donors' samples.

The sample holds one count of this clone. CDR3 region: CASSEASGTGELFF. The CDR3 region has the DNA TGTGCCAGCAGTGAAGCGTCCGGAACCGGGGAGCTGTTTTTT. This chain links TRBV2 with TRBJ2-2, with D hard to call. This CDR3 has 14 residues. V was clipped by 0 bases and J by 5 bases, with 7 bases between them. Germline V lookup: CDR1 SNHLY, CDR2 FYNNEI.

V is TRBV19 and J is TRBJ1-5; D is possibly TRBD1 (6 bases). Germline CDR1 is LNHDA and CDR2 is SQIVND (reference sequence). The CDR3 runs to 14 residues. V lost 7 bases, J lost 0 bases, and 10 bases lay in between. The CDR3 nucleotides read TGTGCCAGTACGGGGGCAACTAGCAATCAGCCCCAGCATTTT. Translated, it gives CASTGATSNQPQHF. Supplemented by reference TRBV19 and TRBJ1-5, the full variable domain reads DGGITQSPKYLFRKEGQNVTLSCEQNLNHDAMYWYRQDPGQGLRLIYYSQIVNDFQKGDIAEGYSVSREKKESFPLTVTSAQKNPTAFYLCASTGATSNQPQHFGDGTRLSIL.

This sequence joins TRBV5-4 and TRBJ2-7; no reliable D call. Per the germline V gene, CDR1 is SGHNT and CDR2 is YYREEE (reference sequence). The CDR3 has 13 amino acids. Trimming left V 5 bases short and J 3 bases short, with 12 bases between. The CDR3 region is CASRAGPNYEQYF. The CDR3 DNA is TGTGCCAGCAGGGCCGGGCCTAACTACGAGCAGTACTTC.

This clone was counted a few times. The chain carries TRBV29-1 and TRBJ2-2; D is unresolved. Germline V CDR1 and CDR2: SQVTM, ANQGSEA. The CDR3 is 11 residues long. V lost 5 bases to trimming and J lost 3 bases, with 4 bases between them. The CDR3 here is CSVKDTGELFF. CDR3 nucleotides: TGCAGCGTTAAGGACACCGGGGAGCTGTTTTTT.

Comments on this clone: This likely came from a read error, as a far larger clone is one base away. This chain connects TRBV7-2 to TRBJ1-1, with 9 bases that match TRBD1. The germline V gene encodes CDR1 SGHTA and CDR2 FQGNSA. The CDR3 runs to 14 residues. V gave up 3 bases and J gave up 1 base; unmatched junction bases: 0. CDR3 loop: CASSLTGGNTEAFF. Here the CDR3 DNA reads TGTGCCAGCAGCTTGACAGGGGGGAACACTGAAGCTTTCTTT.

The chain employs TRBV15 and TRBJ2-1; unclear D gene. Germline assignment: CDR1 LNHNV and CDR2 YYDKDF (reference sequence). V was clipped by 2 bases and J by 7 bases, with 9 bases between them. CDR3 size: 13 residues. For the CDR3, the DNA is TGTGCCACCAGCAGATTCGGTGGGAATGAGCAGTTCTTC. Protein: CATSRFGGNEQFF.

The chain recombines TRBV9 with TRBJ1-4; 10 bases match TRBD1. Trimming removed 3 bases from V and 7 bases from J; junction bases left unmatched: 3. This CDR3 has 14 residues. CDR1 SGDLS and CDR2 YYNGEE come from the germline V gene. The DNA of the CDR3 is TGTGCCAGCAGCGCGACAGGGGGCGTTGAAAAACTGTTTTTT. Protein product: CASSATGGVEKLFF.

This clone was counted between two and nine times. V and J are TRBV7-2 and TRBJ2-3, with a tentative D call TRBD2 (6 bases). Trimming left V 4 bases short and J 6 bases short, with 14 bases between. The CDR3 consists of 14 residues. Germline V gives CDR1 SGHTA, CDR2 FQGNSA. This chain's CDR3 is CASSSIAEGDTQYF. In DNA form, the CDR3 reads TGTGCCAGCAGCTCCATAGCGGAGGGGGATACGCAGTATTTT.

The CDR3 DNA follows: TGTGCCAGCAGAGATTCGGGACGGAATAACTATGGCTACACCTTC. Protein: CASRDSGRNNYGYTF. This chain links TRBV6-6 with TRBJ1-2; D is possibly TRBD1 (5 bases). V gave up 6 bases and J gave up 1 base, with 15 bases separating them. From germline, CDR1 is MNHNY and CDR2 SVGAGI (reference sequence). The CDR3 has 15 amino acids.

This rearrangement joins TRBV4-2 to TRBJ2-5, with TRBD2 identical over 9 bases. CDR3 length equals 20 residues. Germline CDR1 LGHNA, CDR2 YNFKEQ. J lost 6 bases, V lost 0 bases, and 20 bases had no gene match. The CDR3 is CASSQDRGGAGGGSDQTQYF. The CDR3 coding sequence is TGTGCCAGCAGCCAAGATAGGGGCGGAGCGGGAGGAGGGAGCGATCAGACCCAGTACTTC.

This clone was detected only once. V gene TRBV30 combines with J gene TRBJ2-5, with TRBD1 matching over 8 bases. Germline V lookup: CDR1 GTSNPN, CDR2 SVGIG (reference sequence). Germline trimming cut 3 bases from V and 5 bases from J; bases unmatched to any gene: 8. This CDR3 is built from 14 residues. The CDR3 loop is CAWSARGLRETQYF. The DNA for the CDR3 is TGTGCCTGGAGCGCCAGGGGGCTAAGGGAGACCCAGTACTTC.

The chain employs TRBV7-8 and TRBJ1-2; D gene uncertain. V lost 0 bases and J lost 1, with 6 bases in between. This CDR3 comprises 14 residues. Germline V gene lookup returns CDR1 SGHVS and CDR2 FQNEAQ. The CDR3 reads CASSLAGSNYGYTF. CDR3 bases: TGTGCCAGCAGCTTAGCAGGGAGTAACTATGGCTACACCTTC.

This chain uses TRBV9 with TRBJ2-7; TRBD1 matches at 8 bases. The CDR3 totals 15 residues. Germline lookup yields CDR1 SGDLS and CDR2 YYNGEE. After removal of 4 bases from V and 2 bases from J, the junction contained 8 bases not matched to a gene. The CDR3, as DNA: TGTGCCAGCAGCCCACCTGACAGGGGAGCCTACGAGCAGTACTTC. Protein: CASSPPDRGAYEQYF.

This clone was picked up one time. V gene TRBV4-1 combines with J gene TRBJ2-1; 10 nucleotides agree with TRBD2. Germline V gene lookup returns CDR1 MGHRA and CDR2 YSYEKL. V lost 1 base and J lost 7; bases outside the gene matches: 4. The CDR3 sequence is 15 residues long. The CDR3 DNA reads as TGCGCCAGCAGCCAAGGGACTAGCGGACTTAATGAGCAGTTCTTC. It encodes CASSQGTSGLNEQFF.

This CDR3 reads CASSSYRDRETGGYTF. The DNA of the CDR3 is TGTGCCAGCAGCTCGTACCGGGACAGGGAGACGGGGGGCTACACCTTC. The chain has TRBV7-2 and TRBJ1-2, with 9 bases matching TRBD1. V trimming: 4 bases; J trimming: 8 bases; junction bases outside the gene matches: 14. There are 16 residues in the CDR3. Germline CDR1 and CDR2: SGHTA and FQGNSA.

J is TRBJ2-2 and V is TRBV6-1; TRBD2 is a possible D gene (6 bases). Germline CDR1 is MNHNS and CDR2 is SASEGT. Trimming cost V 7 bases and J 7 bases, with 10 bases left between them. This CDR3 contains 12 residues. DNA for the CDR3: TGTGCCAGCATATGGGGGGTCGGGGAGCTGTTTTTT. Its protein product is CASIWGVGELFF.

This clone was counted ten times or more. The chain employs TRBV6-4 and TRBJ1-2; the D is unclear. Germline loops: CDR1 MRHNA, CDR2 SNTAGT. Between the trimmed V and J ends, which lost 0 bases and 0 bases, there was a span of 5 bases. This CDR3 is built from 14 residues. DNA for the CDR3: TGTGCCAGCAGTGACTCGGGGTCTAACTATGGCTACACCTTC. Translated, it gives CASSDSGSNYGYTF.

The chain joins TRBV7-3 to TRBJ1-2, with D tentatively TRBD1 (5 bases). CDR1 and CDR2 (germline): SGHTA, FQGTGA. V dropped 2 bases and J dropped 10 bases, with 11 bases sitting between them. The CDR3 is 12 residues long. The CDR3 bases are TGTGCCAGCAGCTTAGGGACCGTTGACTACACCTTC. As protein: CASSLGTVDYTF. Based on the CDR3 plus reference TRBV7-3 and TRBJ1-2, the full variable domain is GAGVSQTPSNKVTEKGKYVELRCDPISGHTALYWYRQSLGQGPEFLIYFQGTGAADDSGLPNDRFFAVRPEGSVSTLKIQRTERGDSAVYLCASSLGTVDYTFGSGTRLTVV.